The text below deals with one T cell receptor (beta chain). The antigen is not known. This record comes from a study of T cell repertoires in ileal Crohn's disease. Across the whole study: At surgery, about 36% of patients smoked, with median disease duration around 8 years. Whole-study findings and limits: Active smokers at surgery had more clonal expansions than non-smokers. Mucosal expansions were suggested to be mainly CD8 T cells.

V shed 6 bases and J 6 bases; nucleotides not matched to a gene: 7. In germline, CDR1 is MNHNY, CDR2 SVGAGI (reference sequence). The CDR3 is 14 residues long. TCRB immunosequencing input was roughly 530 nanograms of biopsy DNA per sample. Repertoires were generated with immunoSEQ multiplex PCR, while TCRdb's copy carries only in-frame clones and drops some. The sample has roughly 15,000 clones; approximately 80% are singletons. Input material: ileal tissue. The source is an adult with Crohn's disease. This chain joins TRBV6-6 and TRBJ1-5; 8 nucleotides agree with TRBD1. CDR3 bases: TGTGCCAGCAGCCTGGACAGGGTAGGTCAGCCCCAGCATTTT. Translated, it gives CASSLDRVGQPQHF.